What follows are 24 T cell receptor beta chains derived from one specimen sequenced in a study of Graves' ophthalmopathy and Graves' hyperthyroidism. Researchers took RNA transcripts and amplified TCR beta CDR3 regions from them. An opening RT-PCR round employed HTBI primers and preceded a second-round multiplex PCR. In TCRdb, the multiplex PCR reads were re-called with MiXCR into one record per CDR3 protein. Of hundreds of thousands of distinct CDR3 sequences in the sample, 20% to 25% were seen once. The sequencing sample was made of peripheral blood. The source of these receptors is a woman younger than 30 with stable Graves' hyperthyroidism.

This clonotype occurred many times. The gene calls are TRBV14 and TRBJ1-1; D gene unclear. The V end was cut by 3 bases, the J end by 3 bases, with 17 bases between. This CDR3 spans 16 amino acids. Germline loops: CDR1 SGHDN, CDR2 FVKESK. In nucleotides, the CDR3 is TGTGCCAGCAGCCATCTCGCGGGTCGCGGGGACACTGAAGCTTTCTTT. It is translated as CASSHLAGRGDTEAFF.

V is TRBV5-1 and J is TRBJ2-5; 8 bases fit TRBD2. The CDR3 spans 16 residues. V lost 0 bases to trimming and J lost 0 bases; unmatched junction nucleotides: 4. Germline lookup yields CDR1 SGHRS and CDR2 YFSETQ. In nucleotides, the CDR3 is TGCGCCAGCAGCTTGGGGACTAGCCTTCACCAAGAGACCCAGTACTTC. It encodes CASSLGTSLHQETQYF.

This clonotype showed up many times. The chain has TRBV12-3 or TRBV12-4 and TRBJ1-2; no definite D call. The germline V and J ends were trimmed by 7 bases and 4 bases, with 13 bases remaining between them. There are 13 residues in the CDR3. The CDR3 nucleotides read TGTGCCAGCATCACTAGTCTGGTCTATGGCTACACCTTC. Residues: CASITSLVYGYTF.

In its sample, this clonotype was seen a few times. The chain couples TRBV7-2 to TRBJ2-7; 13 positions match TRBD2. CDR1 is SGHTA, CDR2 FQGNSA, per germline. CDR3 length: 19 residues. V lost 5 bases to trimming and J lost 4 bases; unmatched junction nucleotides: 17. The CDR3 DNA follows: TGTGCCAGCAGCAAGGGACTAGCGGGACTCCCTTTTCATCTTTACGAGCAGTACTTC. Protein product: CASSKGLAGLPFHLYEQYF. The whole variable domain, remainder taken from reference TRBV7-2 and TRBJ2-7, is GAGVSQSPSNKVTEKGKDVELRCDPISGHTALYWYRQSLGQGLEFLIYFQGNSAPDKSGLPSDRFSAERTGGSVSTLTIQRTQQEDSAVYLCASSKGLAGLPFHLYEQYFGPGTRLTVT.

This clonotype appeared many times. The rearrangement joins TRBV2 to TRBJ1-6; perhaps TRBD1 as D (6 bases). The germline V gene has CDR1 SNHLY and CDR2 FYNNEI. The CDR3 is 15 residues long. V shed 5 bases and J shed 14 bases, with 22 bases lying between them. Here the CDR3 DNA reads TGTGCCAGCAGTTCCGGACAGCGCAAAAGGTCCGCCCTCCACTTT. This sequence encodes CASSSGQRKRSALHF.

This clonotype has just a few counts. The chain uses TRBV28 and TRBJ2-4; D may be TRBD2 (6 bases). The CDR3 contains 14 residues. Deletions cut 7 bases from V and 0 bases from J, with 10 bases between. Germline V gene sequence: CDR1 MDHEN, CDR2 SYDVKM. The CDR3 bases are TGTGCCAGCAATACAGCGGGAGCCAAAAACATTCAGTACTTC. Encoded protein: CASNTAGAKNIQYF.

This clonotype has at least ten counts. V usage is TRBV20-1 and J usage is TRBJ2-7; possibly TRBD1 or TRBD2 for D (5 bases each). CDR3 length: 15 amino acids. V lost 3 bases and J 4 bases, leaving 19 bases between the germline ends. The germline CDR1 and CDR2 sequences are DFQATT and SNEGSKA (reference sequence). CDR3 region: CSASWAAGSLYEQYF. The CDR3 coding sequence is TGCAGTGCTAGTTGGGCGGCAGGGAGCTTGTACGAGCAGTACTTC.

This clonotype was seen a handful of times. V usage is TRBV9 and J usage is TRBJ2-7; D gene unclear. Germline CDR1 and CDR2: SGDLS and YYNGEE. Between the trimmed V and J ends, which lost 0 bases and 2 bases, there was a span of 12 bases. CDR3 length equals 15 residues. The CDR3 is CASSVGPARTYEQYF. The CDR3 region has the DNA TGTGCCAGCAGCGTAGGGCCAGCGCGTACCTACGAGCAGTACTTC.

The V and J genes are TRBV12-3 or TRBV12-4 and TRBJ1-5; D call uncertain. V shed 6 bases and J shed 5 bases, with 11 bases lying between them. This CDR3 has 13 residues. The DNA for the CDR3 is TGTGCCAGCAGCCCATGGCAGGATCAGCCCCAGCATTTT. Encoded protein: CASSPWQDQPQHF.

This clonotype was detected ten times or more. The chain combines TRBV20-1 with TRBJ1-2; tentative D call: TRBD1 (5 bases). Germline V gene lookup returns CDR1 DFQATT and CDR2 SNEGSKA (reference sequence). The CDR3 covers 13 residues. The ends were cut back, 0 bases at V and 6 bases at J, with 11 bases in the middle. Here the CDR3 reads CSARDGAWDGYTF. The DNA for the CDR3 is TGCAGTGCTAGAGATGGGGCCTGGGATGGCTACACCTTC.

The V gene is TRBV7-2, the J gene TRBJ1-6; TRBD1 matches 11 bases. The CDR3 totals 17 residues. CDR1 is SGHTA and CDR2 is FQGNSA in the germline V gene. The J segment lost 3 bases and the V segment lost 1 base, leaving 2 bases of the junction unmatched. The CDR3 sequence is CASSLGGTGGYNSPLHF. The CDR3 DNA sequence: TGTGCCAGCAGCTTAGGCGGGACAGGGGGCTATAATTCACCCCTCCACTTT.

This clonotype occurred many times. This rearrangement joins TRBV20-1 to TRBJ2-7; 12 bases fit TRBD2. The CDR3 runs 16 residues. Germline V CDR1 and CDR2: DFQATT, SNEGSKA (reference sequence). Trimming removed 3 bases from V and 2 bases from J; junction bases left unmatched: 8. For the CDR3, the DNA is TGCAGTGCTAGCCGCCCTGGGACTAGCGGGCCCTACGAGCAGTACTTC. This gives the protein CSASRPGTSGPYEQYF.

This clonotype was detected many times. The rearrangement links TRBV27 to TRBJ1-6, with D perhaps TRBD1 (5 bases). The CDR3 contains 15 residues. The germline CDR1 and CDR2 sequences are MNHEY and SMNVEV (reference sequence). The ends were cut back, 3 bases at V and 9 bases at J, with 15 bases in the middle. The CDR3 loop is CASSFGGQGGSPLHF. In DNA form, the CDR3 reads TGTGCCAGCAGTTTCGGTGGCCAGGGTGGTTCACCCCTCCACTTT.

In this sample, this clonotype turned up many times. This CDR3 reads CASSQVRDRGAYEQYF. CDR3 DNA: TGCGCCAGCAGCCAGGTCCGGGACAGGGGCGCCTACGAGCAGTACTTC. V and J are TRBV5-1 and TRBJ2-7; 10 bases line up with TRBD1. J lost 2 bases, V lost 4 bases, and 9 bases had no gene match. The V gene's germline CDR1 is SGHRS and CDR2 YFSETQ. CDR3 length equals 16 residues.

This clonotype appeared a few times. The gene calls are TRBV4-2 and TRBJ2-7; D is unclear. CDR1 is LGHNA and CDR2 is YNFKEQ in the germline V gene. The V end was cut by 1 base, the J end by 3 bases, with 13 bases between. The CDR3 runs to 15 residues. The chain's CDR3 is CASSQAVLSSYEQYF. CDR3 sequence (DNA): TGTGCCAGCAGCCAAGCGGTCCTCTCAAGCTACGAGCAGTACTTC.

This clonotype has ten or more counts. An end of the junction differs from the germline gene, which may be a read error. The genes are TRBV12-3 or TRBV12-4 and TRBJ2-4, with TRBD2 identical over 12 bases. This CDR3 has 16 amino acids. The CDR3 bases are TGTGCCAGCAGTTCCCCGGGACTAGCGGGCCGGAACATTAAGTACTTC. It yields the protein CASSSPGLAGRNIKYF.

The table lists this clonotype with many counts. The chain joins TRBV7-2 to TRBJ1-2; D perhaps matches TRBD1 (6 bases). This CDR3 spans 15 amino acids. Per the germline V gene, CDR1 is SGHTA and CDR2 is FQGNSA. Between the trimmed V and J ends, which lost 5 bases and 5 bases, there was a span of 18 bases. CDR3 amino acids: CASSKARGSEYGYTF. CDR3 in DNA: TGTGCCAGCAGCAAAGCTAGGGGGTCTGAATATGGCTACACCTTC.

This clonotype has ten or more counts. The chain uses TRBV12-3 or TRBV12-4 and TRBJ2-4; perhaps TRBD1 as D (5 bases). This CDR3 has 12 amino acids. Trimming removed 9 bases from V and 1 base from J, with 7 bases in between. In nucleotides, the CDR3 is TGTGCCAGTCAGGGTGCCAAAAACATTCAGTACTTC. Residues: CASQGAKNIQYF.

This clonotype showed up many times. The CDR3 DNA reads as TGCAGTGCTAGAGATGTGGTAGATCGCCTAGCCAAAAACATTCAGTACTTC. Its protein is CSARDVVDRLAKNIQYF. The chain recombines TRBV20-1 with TRBJ2-4, with D unclear. Trimming took off 0 bases at V and 0 bases at J, with 15 bases between the two ends. The CDR3 is made up of 17 amino acids. CDR1 is DFQATT and CDR2 is SNEGSKA in the germline V gene (reference sequence).

Only one count was recorded for this clonotype. This chain connects TRBV6-1 to TRBJ1-2, with 11 bases fitting TRBD1. V dropped 6 bases and J dropped 4; count of bases not matched to a gene: 4. Germline V gene data show CDR1 as MNHNS and CDR2 as SASEGT. This CDR3 is 14 amino acids long. In DNA form, the CDR3 reads TGTGCCAGCAGACGTGGGACAGGGGGCTATGGCTACACCTTC. Translation gives CASRRGTGGYGYTF.

The chain carries TRBV7-2 and TRBJ1-2; the D is unclear. Germline values: CDR1 SGHTA, CDR2 FQGNSA. This CDR3 is 15 amino acids long. V was clipped by 1 base and J by 0 bases, with 9 bases between them. CDR3 sequence (DNA): TGTGCCAGCAGCTTAGGCCCTCAAGCTAACTATGGCTACACCTTC. Amino acids: CASSLGPQANYGYTF.

This chain links TRBV9 with TRBJ1-3, with 8 bases aligning to TRBD1. This CDR3 contains 15 residues. Germline V gives CDR1 SGDLS, CDR2 YYNGEE. The V gene end was trimmed by 2 bases and the J gene end by 2 bases; junction bases not matched to a gene: 3. The DNA for the CDR3 is TGTGCCAGCAGCGTTGGACAGGGACCTGGAAACACCATATATTTT. It encodes CASSVGQGPGNTIYF.

This clonotype came up many times. The V call is TRBV20-1, the J call TRBJ2-5; no reliable D call. V was pared by 3 bases and J by 1 base, with 12 bases between. This CDR3 is built from 14 residues. Germline V gives CDR1 DFQATT, CDR2 SNEGSKA (reference sequence). The CDR3 spells CSASAVAAQETQYF. The CDR3 DNA sequence: TGCAGTGCTAGTGCCGTTGCAGCCCAAGAGACCCAGTACTTC.

The sample holds many counts of this clonotype. CDR3 nucleotides: TGCAGTGCTAGTCTGTGGGGAGGGACAGCGGCCGAGCAGTACTTC. It codes for CSASLWGGTAAEQYF. The chain links TRBV20-1 to TRBJ2-7; perhaps D is TRBD1 or TRBD2 (7 bases each). Trimming shortened V by 3 bases and J by 6 bases, and 21 bases separated the two germline ends. This CDR3 has 15 amino acids. Germline CDR1 reads DFQATT; CDR2 reads SNEGSKA (reference sequence).